The next 13 T cell receptor beta chains were all read from a single sample in a study of T cells in women clearing cervical HPV infection. Method: immunoSEQ multiplex PCR; TCRdb's copy keeps in-frame clones and lacks some. The ten top clones account for 1.5% to 2%, within a sample of about 33,000 clones. The source material was blood buffy coat. Receptors were obtained from a woman aged 18-70 years with a cervical HPV16 infection that either progressed to CIN3+ or cleared (not recorded which).

Note on this clone: The CDR3 end is not reached by the read, which stops 3 residues before it; the germline J gene fills it in. The rearrangement joins TRBV7-2 to TRBJ2-7; perhaps TRBD1 as D (6 bases). This CDR3 has 15 residues. Per the germline V gene, CDR1 is SGHTA and CDR2 is FQGNSA. The V end was cut by 1 base, the J end by 3 bases, with 13 bases between. The CDR3 loop is CASSLGGTSVYEQYF. The sequenced CDR3 bases are TGTGCCAGCAGCTTAGGAGGGACATCCGTCTACGAG.

In regard to this clone: The read gets to within 3 residues of the CDR3 end, and the germline J gene fills in the rest. The rearrangement uses TRBV7-9 and TRBJ1-4; D not certain. Germline values: CDR1 SEHNR, CDR2 FQNEAQ (reference sequence). This CDR3 has 14 amino acids. V lost 1 base, J lost 6 bases, and 9 bases lay in between. This CDR3 is CASSLGEADEKLFF. The sequenced CDR3 bases are TGTGCCAGCAGCTTAGGAGAGGCAGATGAAAAA.

With regard to this clone: The read finishes 3 residues shy of the CDR3 end, and the germline J gene is used to complete it. The chain couples TRBV2 to TRBJ1-2; 8 nucleotides line up with TRBD1. Per germline, CDR1 SNHLY and CDR2 FYNNEI. The CDR3 has 13 amino acids. The V and J ends lost 3 bases and 3 bases, in that order; junction bases with no gene match: 0. The sequenced part of the CDR3 DNA is TGTGCCAGCAGTGAGGGACAGGACTATGGC. It codes for CASSEGQDYG. The entire CDR3 sequence reads CASSEGQDYGYTF.

Comments on this clone: Read sequence stops 3 residues before the CDR3 end, and the germline J gene provides the missing end. This chain links TRBV29-1 with TRBJ1-1; D ambiguous. The V end lost 4 bases, the J end lost 0 bases, and 9 bases lay between the germline ends. Germline loops: CDR1 SQVTM, CDR2 ANQGSEA. This CDR3 spans 13 amino acids. The sequenced CDR3 bases are TGCAGCGTTGCTCTGTTAATGAACACTGAA. Translated: CSVALLMNTE. The full CDR3 protein reads CSVALLMNTEAFF.

A word on this clone: The CDR3 end falls 3 residues outside the read, so it is completed with the germline J gene. The genes are TRBV12-3 or TRBV12-4 and TRBJ2-2; D perhaps matches TRBD1 (6 bases). CDR3 length equals 16 residues. V lost 7 bases to trimming and J lost 0 bases, with 15 bases between them. The CDR3: CASNLHGTTNTGELFF. The DNA read from the CDR3 is TGTGCCAGCAACCTTCATGGGACAACGAACACCGGGGAG.

Concerning this clone itself: The CDR3 goes on 3 residues after the read ends, and that part is filled in from the germline J gene. The genes are TRBV18 and TRBJ2-1; a possible D gene is TRBD2 (6 bases). With 2 bases removed from V and 8 bases from J, the gap between germline ends came to 13 bases. CDR3 length: 14 residues. The germline gives CDR1 KGHSH, CDR2 LQKENI. The covered CDR3 bases are TGTGCCAGCTCACCAAGGCGGGGTAAAGATGAG. Residues: CASSPRRGKDE. The CDR3 reads in full as CASSPRRGKDEQFF.

Notes on this clone: From the germline J gene comes the end of the CDR3, since the read stops 3 residues before it. V is TRBV7-2 and J is TRBJ1-6, with TRBD1 matching 7 bases. Looked up from germline, CDR1 is SGHTA and CDR2 is FQGNSA. V trimming: 5 bases; J trimming: 10 bases; junction bases outside the gene matches: 8. The CDR3 length is 14 residues. The CDR3 sequence is CASSLPGQRSPLHF. CDR3 bases read: TGTGCCAGCAGCCTCCCGGGACAGAGATCACCC.

On this clone itself: The junction differs from germline at one of its ends, possibly a read error. The read stops 3 residues short of the end of the CDR3; the missing end is completed from the germline J gene. The chain recombines TRBV4-2 with TRBJ2-7; the D gene is possibly TRBD2 (7 bases). The CDR3 sequence is 15 residues long. CDR1 and CDR2 (germline): LGHNA, YNFKEQ. Partial CDR3 DNA: TGCGCCAGCAGCCAAGAAAGGGGGGGTACCTACGAG. Translation: CASSQERGGTYE. The entire CDR3 protein reads CASSQERGGTYEQYF.

Details on this clone: The CDR3 end is not reached by the read, which stops 3 residues before it; the germline J gene fills it in. The rearrangement joins TRBV7-8 to TRBJ2-7; 7 nucleotides match TRBD1. The CDR3 covers 17 residues. CDR1 and CDR2 (germline): SGHVS, FQNEAQ. V was pared by 2 bases and J by 3 bases, with 13 bases of the junction left unmatched. The sequenced CDR3 bases are TGTGCCAGCAGCTTACCCACGAAGACAGGGTTCATCTACGAG. This encodes CASSLPTKTGFIYE. The complete CDR3 reads CASSLPTKTGFIYEQYF.

A word on this clone: The read gets to within 3 residues of the CDR3 end, and the germline J gene fills in the rest. The chain couples TRBV19 to TRBJ1-4; 10 nucleotides align to TRBD1. Germline assignment: CDR1 LNHDA and CDR2 SQIVND (reference sequence). V shed 6 bases and J 5 bases; nucleotides not matched to a gene: 6. The CDR3 loop spans 15 amino acids. The CDR3 is CASSRTGGLNEKLFF. The DNA read from the CDR3 is TGTGCCAGTAGCCGGACAGGGGGACTAAATGAAAAA.

Considering frequency, this clone is medium-sized (0.01 to 0.1%). CDR3 bases read: TGCAGTGCTAGAGATGGCACAGCCAACGAG. Protein sequence: CSARDGTANE. The full CDR3 sequence reads CSARDGTANEQYF. The J gene is TRBJ2-7, the V gene TRBV20-1; no firm D call. The read gets to within 3 residues of the CDR3 end, and the germline J gene fills in the rest. The CDR3 is 13 amino acids. Trimming stripped 0 bases from V and 5 bases from J, with 11 bases between. Germline values: CDR1 DFQATT, CDR2 SNEGSKA (reference sequence).

With respect to this clone: At one end the junction does not follow the germline gene, possibly because of a read error. The CDR3 end falls 3 residues outside the read, so it is completed with the germline J gene. This chain connects TRBV4-2 to TRBJ1-2, with 7 bases identical to TRBD1. This CDR3 is built from 13 residues. From germline, CDR1 is LGHNA and CDR2 YNFKEQ. The covered CDR3 bases are TGCGCCAGCAGCCAAGGGCAGGGGGATGGC. Its protein is CASSQGQGDG. The entire CDR3 reads CASSQGQGDGYTF.

Turning to this clone: The CDR3 is cut off 3 residues early in the read; its end comes from the germline J gene. V gene TRBV20-1 combines with J gene TRBJ1-2; D gene unclear. Per germline, CDR1 DFQATT and CDR2 SNEGSKA (reference sequence). This CDR3 has 13 amino acids. V lost 0 bases, J lost 5 bases, and 10 bases lay in between. The sequenced part of the CDR3 DNA is TGCAGTGCTAGAGATCGGCAGGAATATGGC. It is translated as CSARDRQEYG. The whole CDR3 sequence is CSARDRQEYGYTF.